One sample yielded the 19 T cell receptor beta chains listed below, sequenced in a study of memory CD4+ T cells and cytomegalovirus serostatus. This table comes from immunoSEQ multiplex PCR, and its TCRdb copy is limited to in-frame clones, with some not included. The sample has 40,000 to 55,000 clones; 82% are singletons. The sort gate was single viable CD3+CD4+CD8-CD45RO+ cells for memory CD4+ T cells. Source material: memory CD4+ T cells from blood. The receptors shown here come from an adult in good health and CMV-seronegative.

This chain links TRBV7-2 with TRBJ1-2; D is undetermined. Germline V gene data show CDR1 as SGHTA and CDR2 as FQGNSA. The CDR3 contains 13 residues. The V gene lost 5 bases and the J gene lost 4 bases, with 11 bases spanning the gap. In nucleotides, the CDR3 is TGTGCCAGCAGCCCACCGGTGACCTATGGCTACACCTTC. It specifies CASSPPVTYGYTF.

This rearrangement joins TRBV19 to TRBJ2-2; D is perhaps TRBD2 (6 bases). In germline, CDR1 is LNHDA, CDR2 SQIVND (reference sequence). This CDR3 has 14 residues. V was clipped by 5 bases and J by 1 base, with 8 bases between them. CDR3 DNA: TGTGCCAGTAGTGGAGGGGTGAACACCGGGGAGCTGTTTTTT. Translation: CASSGGVNTGELFF.

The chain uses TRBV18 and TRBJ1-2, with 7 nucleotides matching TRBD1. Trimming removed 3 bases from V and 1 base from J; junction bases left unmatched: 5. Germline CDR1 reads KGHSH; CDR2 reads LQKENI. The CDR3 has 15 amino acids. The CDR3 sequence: CASSPTGTDNYGYTF. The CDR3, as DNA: TGTGCCAGCTCACCTACAGGGACAGATAACTATGGCTACACCTTC.

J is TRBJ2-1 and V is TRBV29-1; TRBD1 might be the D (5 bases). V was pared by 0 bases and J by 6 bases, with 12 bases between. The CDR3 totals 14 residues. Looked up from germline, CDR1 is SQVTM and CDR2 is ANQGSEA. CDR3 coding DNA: TGCAGCGTTGAAGATTCGGGCAGGGTCAATGAGCAGTTCTTC. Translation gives CSVEDSGRVNEQFF.

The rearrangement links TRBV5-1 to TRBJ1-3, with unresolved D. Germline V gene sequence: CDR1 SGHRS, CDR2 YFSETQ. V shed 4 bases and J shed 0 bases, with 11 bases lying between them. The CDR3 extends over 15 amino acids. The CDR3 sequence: CASSAASSSGNTIYF. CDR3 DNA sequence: TGCGCCAGCAGCGCGGCCAGCAGCTCTGGAAACACCATATATTTT.

CDR3 coding DNA: TGTGCCAGCAGCCCTAGCGGGGGGACCTCCTACGAGCAGTACTTC. Translating gives CASSPSGGTSYEQYF. This chain links TRBV7-2 with TRBJ2-7; 11 positions match TRBD2. Trimming removed 5 bases from V and 0 bases from J; junction bases left unmatched: 3. Germline V gene lookup returns CDR1 SGHTA and CDR2 FQGNSA. This CDR3 is 15 amino acids long. Using reference TRBV7-2 and TRBJ2-7 for the parts outside the CDR3, the full variable domain is GAGVSQSPSNKVTEKGKDVELRCDPISGHTALYWYRQSLGQGLEFLIYFQGNSAPDKSGLPSDRFSAERTGGSVSTLTIQRTQQEDSAVYLCASSPSGGTSYEQYFGPGTRLTVT.

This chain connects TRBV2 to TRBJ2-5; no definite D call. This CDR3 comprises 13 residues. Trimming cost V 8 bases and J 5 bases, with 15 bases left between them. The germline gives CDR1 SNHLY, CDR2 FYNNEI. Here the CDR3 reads CASQYGYRETQYF. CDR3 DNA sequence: TGTGCCAGCCAATATGGGTATCGGGAGACCCAGTACTTC.

The CDR3 reads CASSEQGTDTQYF. The CDR3 DNA is TGTGCCAGCAGTGAACAGGGCACAGATACGCAGTATTTT. V is TRBV2 and J is TRBJ2-3; D is unclear. The CDR3 runs 13 residues. CDR1 is SNHLY and CDR2 is FYNNEI in the germline V gene. Trimming left V 2 bases short and J 1 base short, with 4 bases between.

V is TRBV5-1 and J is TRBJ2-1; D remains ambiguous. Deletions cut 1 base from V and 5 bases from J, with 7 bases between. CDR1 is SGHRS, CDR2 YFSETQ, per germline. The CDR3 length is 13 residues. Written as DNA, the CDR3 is TGCGCCAGCAGCTTGAACCCGGACAATGAGCAGTTCTTC. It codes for CASSLNPDNEQFF. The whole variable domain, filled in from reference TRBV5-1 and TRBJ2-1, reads KAGVTQTPRYLIKTRGQQVTLSCSPISGHRSVSWYQQTPGQGLQFLFEYFSETQRNKGNFPGRFSGRQFSNSRSEMNVSTLELGDSALYLCASSLNPDNEQFFGPGTRLTVL.

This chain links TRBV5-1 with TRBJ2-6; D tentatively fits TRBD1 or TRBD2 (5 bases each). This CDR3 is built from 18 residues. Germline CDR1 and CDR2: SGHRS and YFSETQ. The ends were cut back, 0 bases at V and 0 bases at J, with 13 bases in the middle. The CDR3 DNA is TGCGCCAGCAGCTTGGGACCGGGACGAGCCTCTGGGGCCAACGTCCTGACTTTC. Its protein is CASSLGPGRASGANVLTF.

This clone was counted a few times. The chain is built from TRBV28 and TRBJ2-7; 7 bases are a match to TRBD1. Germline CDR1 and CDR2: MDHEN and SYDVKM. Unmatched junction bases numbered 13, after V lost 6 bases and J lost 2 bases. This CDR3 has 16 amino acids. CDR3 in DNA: TGTGCCAGCAGGCCGACACCGGGACAGAGGACCTACGAGCAGTACTTC. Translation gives CASRPTPGQRTYEQYF.

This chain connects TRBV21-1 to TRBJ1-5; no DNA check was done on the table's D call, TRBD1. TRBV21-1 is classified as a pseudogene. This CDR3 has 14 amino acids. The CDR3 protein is CASLLGQGEQPQHF. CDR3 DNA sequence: TGTGCCAGCCTGTTAGGACAGGGCGAACAGCCCCAGCATTTT.

The DNA of the CDR3 is TGTGCCAGTAGTACTAGCGGGGGGGCCCTGTACAATGAGCAGTTCTTC. It encodes CASSTSGGALYNEQFF. The rearrangement joins TRBV19 to TRBJ2-1, with TRBD2 matching 12 bases. The CDR3 sequence is 16 residues long. Germline lookup yields CDR1 LNHDA and CDR2 SQIVND (reference sequence). The ends lost 4 bases at V and 4 bases at J; junction bases unmatched: 5. Supplemented by reference TRBV19 and TRBJ2-1, the full variable domain reads DGGITQSPKYLFRKEGQNVTLSCEQNLNHDAMYWYRQDPGQGLRLIYYSQIVNDFQKGDIAEGYSVSREKKESFPLTVTSAQKNPTAFYLCASSTSGGALYNEQFFGPGTRLTVL.

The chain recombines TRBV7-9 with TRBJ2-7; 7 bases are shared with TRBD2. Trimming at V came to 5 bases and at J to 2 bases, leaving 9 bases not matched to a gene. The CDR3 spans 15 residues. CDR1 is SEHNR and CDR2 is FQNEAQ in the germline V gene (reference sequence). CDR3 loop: CASSTGAGRTYEQYF. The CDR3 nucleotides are TGTGCCAGCAGCACAGGAGCGGGGCGGACCTACGAGCAGTACTTC. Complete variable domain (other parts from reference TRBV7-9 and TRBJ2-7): DTGVSQNPRHKITKRGQNVTFRCDPISEHNRLYWYRQTLGQGPEFLTYFQNEAQLEKSRLLSDRFSAERPKGSFSTLEIQRTEQGDSAMYLCASSTGAGRTYEQYFGPGTRLTVT.

The CDR3 here is CASSRDNSNYGYTF. Here the CDR3 DNA reads TGTGCCAGTAGCCGGGACAATTCTAACTATGGCTACACCTTC. The chain combines TRBV19 with TRBJ1-2; possible D gene TRBD1, 6 bases. CDR1 and CDR2 (germline): LNHDA, SQIVND (reference sequence). V lost 6 bases to trimming and J lost 0 bases, with 11 bases between them. The CDR3 consists of 14 residues.

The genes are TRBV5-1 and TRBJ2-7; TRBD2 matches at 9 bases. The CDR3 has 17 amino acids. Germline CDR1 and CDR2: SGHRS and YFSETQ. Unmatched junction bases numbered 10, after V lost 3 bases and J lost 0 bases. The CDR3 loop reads CASSWTPGTSTSYEQYF. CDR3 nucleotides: TGCGCCAGCAGCTGGACCCCCGGGACTAGCACCTCCTACGAGCAGTACTTC.

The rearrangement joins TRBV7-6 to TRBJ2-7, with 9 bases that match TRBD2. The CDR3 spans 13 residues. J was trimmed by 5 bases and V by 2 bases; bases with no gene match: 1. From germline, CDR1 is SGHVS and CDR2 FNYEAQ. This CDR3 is CASSLRLADEQYF. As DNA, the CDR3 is TGTGCCAGCAGCTTAAGACTAGCGGACGAGCAGTACTTC. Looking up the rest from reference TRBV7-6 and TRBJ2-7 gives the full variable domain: GAGVSQSPRYKVTKRGQDVALRCDPISGHVSLYWYRQALGQGPEFLTYFNYEAQQDKSGLPNDRFSAERPEGSISTLTIQRTEQRDSAMYRCASSLRLADEQYFGPGTRLTVT.

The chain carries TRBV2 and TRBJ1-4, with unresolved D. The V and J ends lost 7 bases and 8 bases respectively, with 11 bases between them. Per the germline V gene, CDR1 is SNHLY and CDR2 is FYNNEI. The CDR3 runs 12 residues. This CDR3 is CASNEGAEKLFF. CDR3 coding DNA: TGTGCCAGCAATGAGGGTGCCGAAAAACTGTTTTTT.

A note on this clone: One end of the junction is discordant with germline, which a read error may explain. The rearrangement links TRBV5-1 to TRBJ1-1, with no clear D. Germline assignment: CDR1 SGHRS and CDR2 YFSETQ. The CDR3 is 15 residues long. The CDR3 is CASSLAGGMNNEAFF. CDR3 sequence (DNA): TGCGCCAGCAGCTTGGCGGGAGGAATGAACAATGAAGCTTTCTTT. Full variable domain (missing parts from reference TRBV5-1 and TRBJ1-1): KAGVTQTPRYLIKTRGQQVTLSCSPISGHRSVSWYQQTPGQGLQFLFEYFSETQRNKGNFPGRFSGRQFSNSRSEMNVSTLELGDSALYLCASSLAGGMNNEAFFGQGTRLTVV.